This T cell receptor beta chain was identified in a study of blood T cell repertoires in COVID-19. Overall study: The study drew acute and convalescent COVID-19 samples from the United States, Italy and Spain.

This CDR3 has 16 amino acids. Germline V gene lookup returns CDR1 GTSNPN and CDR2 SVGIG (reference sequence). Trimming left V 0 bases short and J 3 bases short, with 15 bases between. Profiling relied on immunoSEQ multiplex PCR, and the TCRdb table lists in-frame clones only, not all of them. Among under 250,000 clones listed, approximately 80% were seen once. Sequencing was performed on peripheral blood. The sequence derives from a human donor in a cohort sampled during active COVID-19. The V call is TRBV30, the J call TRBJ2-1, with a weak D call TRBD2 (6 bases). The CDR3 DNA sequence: TGTGCCTGGAGTGTCCTGGGCGGGGTGGGCTACAATGAGCAGTTCTTC. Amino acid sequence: CAWSVLGGVGYNEQFF.